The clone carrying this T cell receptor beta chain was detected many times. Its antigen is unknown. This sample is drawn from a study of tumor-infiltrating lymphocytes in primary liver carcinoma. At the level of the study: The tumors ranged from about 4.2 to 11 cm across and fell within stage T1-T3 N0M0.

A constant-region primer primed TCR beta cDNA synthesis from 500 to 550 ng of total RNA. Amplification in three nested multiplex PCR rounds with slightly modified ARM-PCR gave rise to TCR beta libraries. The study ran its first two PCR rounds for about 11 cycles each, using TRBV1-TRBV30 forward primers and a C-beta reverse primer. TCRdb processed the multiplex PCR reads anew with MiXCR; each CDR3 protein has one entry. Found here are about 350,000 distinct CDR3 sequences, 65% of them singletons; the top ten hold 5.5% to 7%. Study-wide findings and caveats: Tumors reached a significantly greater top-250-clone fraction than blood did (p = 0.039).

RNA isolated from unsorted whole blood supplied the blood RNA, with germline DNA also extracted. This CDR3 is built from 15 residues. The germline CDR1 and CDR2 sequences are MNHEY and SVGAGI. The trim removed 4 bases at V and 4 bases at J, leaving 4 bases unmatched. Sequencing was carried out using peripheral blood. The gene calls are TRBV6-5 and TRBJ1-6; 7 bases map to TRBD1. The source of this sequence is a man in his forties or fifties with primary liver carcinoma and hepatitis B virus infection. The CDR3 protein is CASSSSGQYNSPLHF. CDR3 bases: TGTGCCAGCAGTTCCTCGGGACAGTATAATTCACCCCTCCACTTT.